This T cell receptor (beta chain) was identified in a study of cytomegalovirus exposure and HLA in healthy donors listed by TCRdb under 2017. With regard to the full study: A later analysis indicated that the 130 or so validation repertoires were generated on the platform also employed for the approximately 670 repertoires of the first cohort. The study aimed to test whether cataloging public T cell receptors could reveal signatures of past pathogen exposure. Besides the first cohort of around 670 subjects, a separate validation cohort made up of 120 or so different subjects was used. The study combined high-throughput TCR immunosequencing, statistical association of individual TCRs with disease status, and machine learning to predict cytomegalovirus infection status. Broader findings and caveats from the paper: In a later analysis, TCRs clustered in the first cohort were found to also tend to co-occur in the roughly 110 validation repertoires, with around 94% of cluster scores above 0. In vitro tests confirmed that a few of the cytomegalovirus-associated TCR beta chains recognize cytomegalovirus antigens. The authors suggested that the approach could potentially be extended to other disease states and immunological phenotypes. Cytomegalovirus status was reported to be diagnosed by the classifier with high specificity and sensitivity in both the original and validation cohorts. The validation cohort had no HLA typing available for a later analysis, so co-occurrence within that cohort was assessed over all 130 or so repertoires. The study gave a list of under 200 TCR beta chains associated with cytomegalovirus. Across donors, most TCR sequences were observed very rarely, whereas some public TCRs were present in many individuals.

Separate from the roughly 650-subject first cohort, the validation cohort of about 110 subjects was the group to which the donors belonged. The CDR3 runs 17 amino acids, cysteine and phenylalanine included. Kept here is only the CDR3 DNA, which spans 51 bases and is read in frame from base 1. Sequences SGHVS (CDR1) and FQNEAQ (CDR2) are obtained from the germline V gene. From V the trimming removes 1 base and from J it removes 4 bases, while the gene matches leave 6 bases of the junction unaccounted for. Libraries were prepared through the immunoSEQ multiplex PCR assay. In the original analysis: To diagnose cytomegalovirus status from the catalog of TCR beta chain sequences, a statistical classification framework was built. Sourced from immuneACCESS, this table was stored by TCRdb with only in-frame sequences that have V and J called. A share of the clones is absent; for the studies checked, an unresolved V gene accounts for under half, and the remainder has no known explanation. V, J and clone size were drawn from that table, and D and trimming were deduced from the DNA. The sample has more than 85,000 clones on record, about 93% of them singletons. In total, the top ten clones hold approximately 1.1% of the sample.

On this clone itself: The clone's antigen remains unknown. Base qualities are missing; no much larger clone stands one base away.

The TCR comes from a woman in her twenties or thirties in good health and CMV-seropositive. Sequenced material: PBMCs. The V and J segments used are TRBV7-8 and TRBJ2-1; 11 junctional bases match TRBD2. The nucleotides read TGTGCCAGCAGCTTAGGGGCTAGCGGGAGGACATACAATGAGCAGTTCTTC. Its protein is CASSLGASGRTYNEQFF.